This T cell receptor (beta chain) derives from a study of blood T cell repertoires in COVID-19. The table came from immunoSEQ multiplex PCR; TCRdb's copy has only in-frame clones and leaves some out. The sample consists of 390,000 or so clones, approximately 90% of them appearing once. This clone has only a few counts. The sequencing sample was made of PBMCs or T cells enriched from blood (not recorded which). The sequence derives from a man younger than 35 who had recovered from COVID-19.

DNA for the CDR3: TGTGCCAGCTCACTCCGGGACAGGGATACGCAGTATTTT. Its protein product is CASSLRDRDTQYF. The J gene is TRBJ2-3, the V gene TRBV18, with 8 bases matching TRBD1. Germline loops: CDR1 KGHSH, CDR2 LQKENI. This CDR3 spans 13 amino acids. V gave up 4 bases and J gave up 6 bases; unmatched junction bases: 3.